The 7 T cell receptor beta chains below come from one sample, sequenced in a study of T cell repertoires in ileal Crohn's disease. Clones were read by immunoSEQ multiplex PCR, and TCRdb kept only the in-frame ones, dropping some. The sample consists of about 16,000 clones, 88% of them appearing once. Material for sequencing was ileal tissue. These receptors were obtained from an adult with Crohn's disease.

Worth noting for this clone: This same CDR3 is encoded by further DNA sequences in the sample. V gene TRBV20-1 combines with J gene TRBJ2-1; tentative D call: TRBD2 (6 bases). The V end was cut by 5 bases, the J end by 16 bases, with 15 bases between. Germline V gene lookup returns CDR1 DFQATT and CDR2 SNEGSKA (reference sequence). The CDR3 extends over 10 amino acids. CDR3 coding DNA: TGCAGTGCTGGTGGGACTGGGGGATTCTTC. Protein sequence: CSAGGTGGFF.

The DNA for the CDR3 is TGCGCCAGCAGCTTGCAGGGGGGAGAGGCGGATACGCAGTATTTT. Translated, it gives CASSLQGGEADTQYF. This rearrangement joins TRBV5-1 to TRBJ2-3; D possibly corresponds to TRBD1 (7 bases). The CDR3 spans 15 residues. V lost 1 base and J 6 bases, leaving 15 bases between the germline ends. CDR1 and CDR2 from the germline V gene are SGHRS and YFSETQ.

The chain couples TRBV2 to TRBJ2-5, with TRBD1 matching 7 bases. The CDR3 covers 12 residues. Germline values: CDR1 SNHLY, CDR2 FYNNEI. The V and J ends lost 7 bases and 3 bases, in that order; junction bases with no gene match: 2. The CDR3 spells CASTQGKETQYF. The CDR3 DNA reads as TGTGCCAGCACACAGGGGAAAGAGACCCAGTACTTC.

This chain links TRBV29-1 with TRBJ2-2; unclear D gene. The CDR3 contains 14 residues. Germline V gives CDR1 SQVTM, CDR2 ANQGSEA. Trimming left V 7 bases short and J 0 bases short, with 12 bases between. This CDR3 is CSALTIANTGELFF. The CDR3 bases are TGCAGCGCGCTGACAATCGCGAACACCGGGGAGCTGTTTTTT.

The CDR3 DNA sequence: TGTGCCAGCAGCCAAGGTGGGGGGGATGGCTACACCTTC. Encoded protein: CASSQGGGDGYTF. The chain recombines TRBV4-2 with TRBJ1-2, with D possibly matching TRBD1 (5 bases). The CDR3 is 13 residues long. Trimming left V 1 base short and J 6 bases short, with 9 bases between. Germline V gene sequence: CDR1 LGHNA, CDR2 YNFKEQ.

This sequence joins TRBV6-1 and TRBJ1-5; D remains unclear. The V end was cut by 5 bases, the J end by 3 bases, with 11 bases between. CDR3 length: 14 amino acids. Germline loops: CDR1 MNHNS, CDR2 SASEGT. In DNA form, the CDR3 reads TGTGCCAGCAGTCGTACAGAGAACAATCAGCCCCAGCATTTT. This encodes CASSRTENNQPQHF.

The V gene is TRBV6-4, the J gene TRBJ2-6; 13 positions agree with TRBD2. CDR1 and CDR2 from the germline V gene are MRHNA and SNTAGT. The CDR3 consists of 16 residues. After removal of 4 bases from V and 3 bases from J, the junction contained 0 bases not matched to a gene. CDR3 sequence (DNA): TGTGCCAGCAGTGGGACTAGCGGGAGTGGGGCCAACGTCCTGACTTTC. Its translation: CASSGTSGSGANVLTF.